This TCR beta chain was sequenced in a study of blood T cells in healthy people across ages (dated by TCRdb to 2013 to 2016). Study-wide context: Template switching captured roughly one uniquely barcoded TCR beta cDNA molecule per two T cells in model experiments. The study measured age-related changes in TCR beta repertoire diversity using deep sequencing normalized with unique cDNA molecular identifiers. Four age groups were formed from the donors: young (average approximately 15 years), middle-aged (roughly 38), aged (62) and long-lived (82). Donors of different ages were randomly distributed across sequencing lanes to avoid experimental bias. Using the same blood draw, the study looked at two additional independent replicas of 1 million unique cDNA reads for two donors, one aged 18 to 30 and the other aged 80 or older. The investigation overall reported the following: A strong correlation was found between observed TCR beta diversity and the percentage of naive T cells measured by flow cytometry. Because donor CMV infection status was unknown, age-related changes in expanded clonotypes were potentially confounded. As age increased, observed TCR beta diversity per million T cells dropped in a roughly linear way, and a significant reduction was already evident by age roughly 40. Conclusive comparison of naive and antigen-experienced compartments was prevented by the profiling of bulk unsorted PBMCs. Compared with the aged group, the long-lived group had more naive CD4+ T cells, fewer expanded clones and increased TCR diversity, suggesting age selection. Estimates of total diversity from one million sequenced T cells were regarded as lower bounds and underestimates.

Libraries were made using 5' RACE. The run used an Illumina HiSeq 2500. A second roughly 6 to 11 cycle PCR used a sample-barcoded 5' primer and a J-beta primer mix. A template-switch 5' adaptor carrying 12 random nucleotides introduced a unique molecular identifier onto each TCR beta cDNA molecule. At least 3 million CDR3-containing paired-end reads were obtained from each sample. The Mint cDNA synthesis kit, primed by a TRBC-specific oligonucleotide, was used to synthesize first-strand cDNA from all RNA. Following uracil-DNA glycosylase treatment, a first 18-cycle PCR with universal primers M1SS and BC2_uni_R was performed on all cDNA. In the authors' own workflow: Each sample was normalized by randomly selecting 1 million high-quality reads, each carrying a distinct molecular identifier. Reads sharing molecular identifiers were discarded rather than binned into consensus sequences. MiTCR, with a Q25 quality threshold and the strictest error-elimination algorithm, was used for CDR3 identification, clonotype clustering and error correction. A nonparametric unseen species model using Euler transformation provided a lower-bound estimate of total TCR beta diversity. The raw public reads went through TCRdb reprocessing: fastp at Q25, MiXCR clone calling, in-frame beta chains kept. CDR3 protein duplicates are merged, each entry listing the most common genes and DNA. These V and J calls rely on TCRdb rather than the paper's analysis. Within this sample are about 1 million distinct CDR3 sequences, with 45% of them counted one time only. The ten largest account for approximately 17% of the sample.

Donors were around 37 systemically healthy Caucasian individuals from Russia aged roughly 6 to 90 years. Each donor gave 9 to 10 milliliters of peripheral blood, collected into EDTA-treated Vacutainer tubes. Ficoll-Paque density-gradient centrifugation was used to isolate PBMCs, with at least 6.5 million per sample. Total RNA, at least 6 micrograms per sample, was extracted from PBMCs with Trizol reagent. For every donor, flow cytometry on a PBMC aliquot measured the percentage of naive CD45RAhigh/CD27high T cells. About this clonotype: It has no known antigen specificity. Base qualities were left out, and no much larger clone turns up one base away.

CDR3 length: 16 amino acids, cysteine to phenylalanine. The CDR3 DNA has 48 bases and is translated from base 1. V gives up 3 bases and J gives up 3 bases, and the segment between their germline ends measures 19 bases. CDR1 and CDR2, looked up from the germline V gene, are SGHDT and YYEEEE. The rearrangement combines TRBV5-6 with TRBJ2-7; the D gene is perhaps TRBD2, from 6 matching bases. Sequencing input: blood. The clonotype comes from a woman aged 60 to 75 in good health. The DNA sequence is TGTGCCAGCAGCTCCTACCTTAGCGGAACCTACTACGAGCAGTACTTC. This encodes CASSSYLSGTYYEQYF.